A single sample gave rise to the 15 T cell receptor beta chains below, sequenced in a study of blood T cell repertoires in COVID-19. Libraries were prepared by immunoSEQ multiplex PCR; TCRdb keeps only in-frame clonotypes and omits some of them. Counted here are 200,000 to 300,000 clones, about nine tenths occurring once; the ten biggest clones make up roughly 0.89%. The sample consisted of peripheral blood. Every receptor here comes from a young man with COVID-19, enrolled during active disease.

V and J are TRBV5-1 and TRBJ1-3, with D hard to call. The CDR3 consists of 18 residues. V was trimmed by 1 base and J by 6 bases, leaving 23 bases between them. Germline CDR1 and CDR2: SGHRS and YFSETQ. The CDR3 DNA reads as TGCGCCAGCAGCTTGTCCCTACAGAGTGATAACCTGTTAAACACCATATATTTT. Protein product: CASSLSLQSDNLLNTIYF.

The genes are TRBV11-2 and TRBJ1-6; TRBD1 matches at 8 bases. The CDR3 contains 19 residues. J lost 0 bases, V lost 6 bases, and 13 bases had no gene match. Germline V CDR1 and CDR2: SGHAT, FQNNGV. The DNA of the CDR3 is TGTGCCAGCAGGGCACTCAGGACAGGGCAGAGCTCCTATAATTCACCCCTCCACTTT. It yields the protein CASRALRTGQSSYNSPLHF.

The rearrangement joins TRBV6-5 to TRBJ2-3, with a tentative D call TRBD1 (6 bases). Germline V CDR1 and CDR2: MNHEY, SVGAGI. This CDR3 contains 15 residues. The germline V and J ends were trimmed by 6 bases and 3 bases, with 16 bases remaining between them. CDR3 bases: TGTGCCAGCAGAGTTACAGGGTCCGAGACAGATACGCAGTATTTT. It translates to CASRVTGSETDTQYF.

The chain employs TRBV30 and TRBJ1-2, with TRBD1 matching over 7 bases. J lost 4 bases, V lost 2 bases, and 7 bases had no gene match. CDR3 length equals 14 residues. Germline CDR1 is GTSNPN and CDR2 is SVGIG (reference sequence). In nucleotides, the CDR3 is TGTGCCTGGAGTTCGACAGGGAGTGGCTATGGCTACACCTTC. Translation: CAWSSTGSGYGYTF. Looking up the rest from reference TRBV30 and TRBJ1-2 gives the full variable domain: SQTIHQWPATLVQPVGSPLSLECTVEGTSNPNLYWYRQAAGRGLQLLFYSVGIGQISSEVPQNLSASRPQDRQFILSSKKLLLSDSGFYLCAWSSTGSGYGYTFGSGTRLTVV.

This sequence joins TRBV3-1 (or the pseudogene TRBV3-2) and TRBJ2-3, with 9 bases matching TRBD2. The V gene's germline CDR1 is LGHDT and CDR2 YNNKEL (reference sequence). This CDR3 spans 15 amino acids. J gave up 5 bases and V 3 bases, and 6 bases lay outside the gene matches. This chain's CDR3 is CASSQASGARDTQYF. For the CDR3, the DNA is TGTGCCAGCAGCCAGGCTAGCGGGGCGAGAGATACGCAGTATTTT.

V gene TRBV5-1 combines with J gene TRBJ1-3; D may be TRBD1 (6 bases). The CDR3 is 16 residues long. V dropped 0 bases and J dropped 0 bases, with 10 bases sitting between them. Germline CDR1 reads SGHRS; CDR2 reads YFSETQ. The CDR3 region has the DNA TGCGCCAGCAGCTTGGTTCAGGGGTCCTCTGGAAACACCATATATTTT. Translation gives CASSLVQGSSGNTIYF.

The rearrangement uses TRBV11-1 and TRBJ2-2; a weak D match, TRBD2 (6 bases). V shed 3 bases and J shed 7 bases, with 15 bases lying between them. Looked up from germline, CDR1 is SGHAT and CDR2 is FQDESV (reference sequence). CDR3 length: 15 amino acids. The CDR3 DNA reads as TGTGCCAGCAGCTTGATCGAGGGAGCGGGCGGGGAGCTGTTTTTT. It encodes CASSLIEGAGGELFF.

The chain uses TRBV12-3 or TRBV12-4 and TRBJ1-2; TRBD1 matches at 7 bases. Germline trimming cut 7 bases from V and 7 bases from J; bases unmatched to any gene: 9. CDR3 length: 13 residues. The CDR3 loop reads CASTFTGEVGYTF. For the CDR3, the DNA is TGTGCCAGCACCTTTACAGGGGAGGTTGGCTACACCTTC.

The chain uses TRBV5-4 and TRBJ2-2, with 10 positions matching TRBD2. Germline CDR1 reads SGHNT; CDR2 reads YYREEE (reference sequence). There are 15 residues in the CDR3. V trimming: 4 bases; J trimming: 4 bases; junction bases outside the gene matches: 4. The CDR3 DNA reads as TGTGCCAGCAGCAACAAGCGGGGGGGCACCGGGGAGCTGTTTTTT. Translating it yields CASSNKRGGTGELFF.

DNA of the CDR3: TGTGCCACCAGCCCTATCCCGGGGTTTAACTATGGCTACACCTTC. It specifies CATSPIPGFNYGYTF. The chain carries TRBV15 and TRBJ1-2; D ambiguous. This CDR3 is 15 amino acids long. Germline CDR1 reads LNHNV; CDR2 reads YYDKDF (reference sequence). Trimming took 5 bases from V and 1 from J, leaving 14 bases between them.

This clone showed up just a few times. The chain has TRBV12-3 or TRBV12-4 and TRBJ1-1; 9 bases line up with TRBD1. The CDR3 is 12 amino acids. The V gene end was trimmed by 5 bases and the J gene end by 10 bases; junction bases not matched to a gene: 5. DNA for the CDR3: TGTGCCAGCAGTACAGGGGGCTGGGGAGCTTTCTTT. This sequence encodes CASSTGGWGAFF.

The V call is TRBV6-5, the J call TRBJ1-1; 9 bases map to TRBD1. CDR1 is MNHEY, CDR2 SVGAGI, per germline. This CDR3 contains 15 residues. The J segment lost 5 bases and the V segment lost 1 base, leaving 5 bases of the junction unmatched. The CDR3 bases are TGTGCCAGCAGTTACTTGGGACAGGGTTGGACTGAAGCTTTCTTT. Amino acid sequence: CASSYLGQGWTEAFF.

This sequence joins TRBV7-9 and TRBJ1-5, with TRBD1 matching 7 bases. The J segment lost 3 bases and the V segment lost 3 bases, leaving 8 bases of the junction unmatched. The CDR3 has 16 residues. The germline gives CDR1 SEHNR, CDR2 FQNEAQ (reference sequence). The CDR3 DNA sequence: TGTGCCAGCAGCTTCACAGGGGCCAGTAACAATCAGCCCCAGCATTTT. Amino acid sequence: CASSFTGASNNQPQHF.

The V and J genes are TRBV29-1 and TRBJ1-2, with a tentative D call TRBD1 (5 bases). The CDR3 runs to 13 residues. Germline V gene data show CDR1 as SQVTM and CDR2 as ANQGSEA. The V end was cut by 4 bases, the J end by 2 bases, with 11 bases between. DNA for the CDR3: TGCAGCGTTGGGGTTAGGGGCAACTATGGCTACACCTTC. Translated, it gives CSVGVRGNYGYTF. Full variable domain (remainder filled in from reference TRBV29-1 and TRBJ1-2): SAVISQKPSRDICQRGTSLTIQCQVDSQVTMMFWYRQQPGQSLTLIATANQGSEATYESGFVIDKFPISRPNLTFSTLTVSNMSPEDSSIYLCSVGVRGNYGYTFGSGTRLTVV.

The rearrangement joins TRBV9 to TRBJ2-3; 7 bases are shared with TRBD1. Germline-derived CDR1 and CDR2 are SGDLS and YYNGEE. Trimming took 0 bases from V and 4 from J; bases not matched to a gene: 5. The CDR3 spans 15 residues. CDR3 loop: CASSVDGQGADTQYF. The CDR3 region has the DNA TGTGCCAGCAGCGTAGATGGGCAGGGGGCAGATACGCAGTATTTT. Full variable domain (rest looked up from reference TRBV9 and TRBJ2-3): DSGVTQTPKHLITATGQRVTLRCSPRSGDLSVYWYQQSLDQGLQFLIQYYNGEERAKGNILERFSAQQFPDLHSELNLSSLELGDSALYFCASSVDGQGADTQYFGPGTRLTVL.